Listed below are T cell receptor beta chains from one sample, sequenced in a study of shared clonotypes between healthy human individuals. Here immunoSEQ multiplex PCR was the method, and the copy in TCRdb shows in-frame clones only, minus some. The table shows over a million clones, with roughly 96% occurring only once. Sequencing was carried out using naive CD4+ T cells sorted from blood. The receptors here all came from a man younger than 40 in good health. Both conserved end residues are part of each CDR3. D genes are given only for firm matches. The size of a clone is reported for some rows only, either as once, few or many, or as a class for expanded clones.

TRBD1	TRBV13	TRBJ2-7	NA	TGTGCCAGCAGCTTGTGGGGACAGGGCCCCTACGAGCAGTACTTC	CASSLWGQGPYEQYF
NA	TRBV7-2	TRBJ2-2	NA	TGTGCCAGCAGCCTTGGGCTAGCACCAGCCGGGGAGCTGTTTTTT	CASSLGLAPAGELFF
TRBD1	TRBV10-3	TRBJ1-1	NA	TGTGCCATCAGGGCCGGGACAGGGAGAGGTAAGGACACTGAAGCTTTCTTT	CAIRAGTGRGKDTEAFF
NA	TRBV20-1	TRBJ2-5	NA	TGCAGTGCCCCTATAGGAGAGACCCAGTACTTC	CSAPIGETQYF
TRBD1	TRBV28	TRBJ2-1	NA	TGTGCCAGCAGTGGTACAGGGGGCTACAATGAGCAGTTCTTC	CASSGTGGYNEQFF
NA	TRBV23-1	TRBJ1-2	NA	TGCGCCAGCAGTCAATCTCAAGAACGCCTGGGGGACTATGGCTACACCTTC	CASSQSQERLGDYGYTF
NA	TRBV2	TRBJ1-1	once	TGTGCCAGCGATACAGGGTACACTGAAGCTTTCTTT	CASDTGYTEAFF
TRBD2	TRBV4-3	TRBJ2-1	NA	TGCGCCAGCAGCCACCGGGTTCCACTAGCGGGAGTAGATGAGCAGTTCTTC	CASSHRVPLAGVDEQFF
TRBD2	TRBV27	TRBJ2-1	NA	TGTGCCAGCAGTTTATCGTTGGGACTACCCTACAATGAGCAGTTCTTC	CASSLSLGLPYNEQFF
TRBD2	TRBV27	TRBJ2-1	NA	TGTGCCAGCAGTTTATTCGGGAGGGTCGGGGATGAGCAGTTCTTC	CASSLFGRVGDEQFF
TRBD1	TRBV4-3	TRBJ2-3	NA	TGCGCCAGCAGCCAGGGACAGCCCCTTGTCACAGATACGCAGTATTTT	CASSQGQPLVTDTQYF
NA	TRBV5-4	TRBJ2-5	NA	TGTGCCAGCAGCATTGACATCGGGGGATGGGAGACCCAGTACTTC	CASSIDIGGWETQYF
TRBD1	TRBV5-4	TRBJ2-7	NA	TGTGCCAGCAGCGACCGGGACAGAATATACGAGCAGTACTTC	CASSDRDRIYEQYF
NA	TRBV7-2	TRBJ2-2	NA	TGTGCCAGCAGCCATTACACCGGGGAGCTGTTTTTT	CASSHYTGELFF
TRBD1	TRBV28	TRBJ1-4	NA	TGTGCCAGCAGAGAAAGGGACAGGCAGAATGAAAAACTGTTTTTT	CASRERDRQNEKLFF
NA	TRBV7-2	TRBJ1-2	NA	TGTGCCAGCAGCCCGCCCACGGCACGACTTGGCTACACCTTC	CASSPPTARLGYTF
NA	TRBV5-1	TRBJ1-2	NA	TGCGCCAGCAGCTTGGTAGCGGAATATGGCTACACCTTC	CASSLVAEYGYTF